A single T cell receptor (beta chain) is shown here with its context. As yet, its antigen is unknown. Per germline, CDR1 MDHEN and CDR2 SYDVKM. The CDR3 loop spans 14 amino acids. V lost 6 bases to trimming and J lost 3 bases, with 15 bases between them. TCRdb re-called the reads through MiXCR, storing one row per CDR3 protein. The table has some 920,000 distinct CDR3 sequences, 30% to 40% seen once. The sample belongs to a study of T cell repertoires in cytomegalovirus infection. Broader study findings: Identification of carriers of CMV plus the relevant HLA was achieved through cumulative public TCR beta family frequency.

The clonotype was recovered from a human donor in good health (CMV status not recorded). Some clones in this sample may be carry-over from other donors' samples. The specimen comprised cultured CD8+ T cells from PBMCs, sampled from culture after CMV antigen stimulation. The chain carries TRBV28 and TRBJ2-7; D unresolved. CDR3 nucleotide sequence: TGTGCCAGCAGCCCCGTTGGAACCTACTACGAGCAGTACGTC. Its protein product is CASSPVGTYYEQYV.